These 18 T cell receptor beta chains came from one sample sequenced in a study of metastatic and nonmetastatic thyroid tumors. Every patient underwent thyroid surgery untreated. TCRdb re-clonotyped the PCR reads through MiXCR. The table includes over 10,000 clones, under 35% detected once. The sample taken for sequencing was tumor tissue. The receptor set was obtained from a female donor with papillary thyroid cancer or a benign thyroid nodule (not recorded which). Some clones in this sample may be carry-over from other donors' samples.

As concerns this clone: Germline is not matched at one junction end, which may reflect a read error. This rearrangement joins TRBV19 to TRBJ2-6; 7 bases are shared with TRBD1. Per germline, CDR1 LNHDA and CDR2 SQIVND (reference sequence). This CDR3 contains 13 residues. The DNA for the CDR3 is TGTGCCAGTAGTTCGTTAGGGGGCAACGTCCTGAATTTC. Translated: CASSSLGGNVLNF.

This sequence joins TRBV2 and TRBJ2-3, with 12 bases identical to TRBD2. CDR1 and CDR2 from the germline V gene are SNHLY and FYNNEI. There are 19 residues in the CDR3. The V gene end was trimmed by 4 bases and the J gene end by 0 bases; junction bases not matched to a gene: 11. The CDR3 here is CASSAWTSGTRRSTDTQYF. The DNA for the CDR3 is TGTGCCAGCAGTGCATGGACTAGCGGGACCCGGAGGAGCACAGATACGCAGTATTTT.

In this sample, this clone turned up a few times. The gene calls are TRBV24-1 and TRBJ2-6; TRBD2 aligns across 7 bases. The germline V gene has CDR1 KGHDR and CDR2 SFDVKD. This CDR3 is built from 16 residues. The trim removed 6 bases at V and 2 bases at J, leaving 6 bases unmatched. In nucleotides, the CDR3 is TGTGCCACCAGTCCCAGGAGCGGGGCTGGGGCCAACGTCCTGACTTTC. This encodes CATSPRSGAGANVLTF.

The J gene is TRBJ2-7, the V gene TRBV30, with 12 bases fitting TRBD2. The V gene's germline CDR1 is GTSNPN and CDR2 SVGIG (reference sequence). The CDR3 consists of 14 residues. The junction had 3 bases not matched to a gene; V was cut back by 4 bases and J by 2 bases. In nucleotides, the CDR3 is TGTGCCTGGACGGGACTAGCGGGTACCTACGAGCAGTACTTC. Translation gives CAWTGLAGTYEQYF.

The table lists this clone with a few counts. Since a much larger clone is just one base distant, this may be a read error. J is TRBJ2-5 and V is TRBV29-1; D perhaps matches TRBD2 (6 bases). The CDR3 is 14 residues long. Germline CDR1 is SQVTM and CDR2 is ANQGSEA. The CDR3 nucleotides read TGCAGCGTGCCTGGAGGGTTGGCCCAAGATACCCAGTACTTC. Its translation: CSVPGGLAQDTQYF.

The gene calls are TRBV30 and TRBJ1-1; 7 nucleotides agree with TRBD1. Per germline, CDR1 GTSNPN and CDR2 SVGIG (reference sequence). The CDR3 is 11 amino acids. J was trimmed by 8 bases and V by 4 bases; bases with no gene match: 4. In DNA, the CDR3 is TGTGCCTGGAAAACAGGGGTCGAAGCTTTCTTT. It translates to CAWKTGVEAFF. Using reference TRBV30 and TRBJ1-1 for the parts outside the CDR3, the full variable domain is SQTIHQWPATLVQPVGSPLSLECTVEGTSNPNLYWYRQAAGRGLQLLFYSVGIGQISSEVPQNLSASRPQDRQFILSSKKLLLSDSGFYLCAWKTGVEAFFGQGTRLTVV.

The gene calls are TRBV12-3 or TRBV12-4 and TRBJ2-7; 7 bases map to TRBD1. J gave up 0 bases and V 6 bases, and 2 bases lay outside the gene matches. The CDR3 runs 13 residues. CDR3 region: CASSRDSSYEQYF. Here the CDR3 DNA reads TGTGCCAGCAGCAGGGACAGCTCCTACGAGCAGTACTTC.

The chain has TRBV6-1 and TRBJ2-1; either TRBD1 or TRBD2 may fit D (6 bases each). CDR1 and CDR2 from the germline V gene are MNHNS and SASEGT. The CDR3 consists of 15 residues. With 6 bases removed from V and 5 bases from J, the gap between germline ends came to 17 bases. CDR3 nucleotide sequence: TGTGCCAGCAGCCTGGGGGCGGGGTCGCACAATGAGCAGTTCTTC. Its protein is CASSLGAGSHNEQFF.

This clone appeared a few times. The CDR3 bases are TGTGCCAGCAGTCAGGGTCCCTACGAGCAGTACTTC. Protein: CASSQGPYEQYF. J is TRBJ2-7 and V is TRBV6-1; D is perhaps TRBD1 (5 bases). The V gene lost 5 bases and the J gene lost 2 bases, with 7 bases spanning the gap. This CDR3 spans 12 amino acids. Germline values: CDR1 MNHNS, CDR2 SASEGT.

This chain links TRBV6-1 with TRBJ2-1; no reliable D call. The germline V gene encodes CDR1 MNHNS and CDR2 SASEGT. This CDR3 has 12 amino acids. V gave up 5 bases and J gave up 6 bases, with 8 bases separating them. This CDR3 reads CASSHSLNEQFF. The DNA of the CDR3 is TGTGCCAGCAGTCACAGCCTCAATGAGCAGTTCTTC.

Ten or more counts support this clone. The genes are TRBV11-1 and TRBJ2-3, with 12 bases matching TRBD2. This CDR3 is built from 18 residues. Germline trimming cut 5 bases from V and 2 bases from J; bases unmatched to any gene: 11. CDR1 and CDR2 (germline): SGHAT, FQDESV (reference sequence). The CDR3 loop is CASSPLSGLAGFTDTQYF. The CDR3 DNA is TGTGCCAGCAGCCCCCTTTCCGGACTAGCGGGATTCACAGATACGCAGTATTTT.

This clone was found a few times. The chain couples TRBV2 to TRBJ2-7; 10 bases match TRBD1. V dropped 4 bases and J dropped 0; count of bases not matched to a gene: 3. Germline V lookup: CDR1 SNHLY, CDR2 FYNNEI. The CDR3 totals 15 residues. DNA of the CDR3: TGTGCCAGCAGTGCGCGACAGGGGGCCTCCTACGAGCAGTACTTC. Translation: CASSARQGASYEQYF.

This clone has more than one count but fewer than ten. This chain joins TRBV10-3 and TRBJ2-1; TRBD2 aligns across 13 bases. V was pared by 6 bases and J by 2 bases, with 1 base of the junction left unmatched. Germline V gives CDR1 ENHRY, CDR2 SYGVKD. The CDR3 runs to 15 residues. The DNA for the CDR3 is TGTGCCATCAGGACTAGCGGGAGGACCTACAATGAGCAGTTCTTC. Translating it yields CAIRTSGRTYNEQFF.

This clone has a handful of counts. The chain joins TRBV6-1 to TRBJ2-7, with 8 bases fitting TRBD1. J gave up 3 bases and V 8 bases, and 12 bases lay outside the gene matches. This CDR3 has 15 amino acids. The germline V gene encodes CDR1 MNHNS and CDR2 SASEGT. The CDR3 protein is CASGQSRGRNYEQYF. The CDR3 DNA follows: TGTGCCAGCGGCCAGTCCAGGGGGCGAAACTACGAGCAGTACTTC.

This clone was counted only a few times. The chain uses TRBV2 and TRBJ2-5, with 9 bases matching TRBD2. CDR3 size: 14 residues. Unmatched junction bases numbered 4, after V lost 4 bases and J lost 4 bases. Per the germline V gene, CDR1 is SNHLY and CDR2 is FYNNEI. For the CDR3, the DNA is TGTGCCAGCAGTGGTAGCGGGAGTGGAGAGACCCAGTACTTC. This sequence encodes CASSGSGSGETQYF.

This clone was counted between two and nine times. V and J are TRBV7-6 and TRBJ2-5, with 9 bases identical to TRBD2. There are 17 residues in the CDR3. J was trimmed by 2 bases and V by 5 bases; bases with no gene match: 12. CDR1 is SGHVS and CDR2 is FNYEAQ in the germline V gene. The CDR3 loop is CASSPRAEREVQETQYF. The CDR3 DNA sequence: TGTGCCAGCAGCCCTAGGGCCGAGCGGGAGGTTCAAGAGACCCAGTACTTC.

The CDR3, as DNA: TGTGCCAGCAGTCCCAACAGGGACAGACCTAATGAAAAACTGTTTTTT. The encoded protein is CASSPNRDRPNEKLFF. This chain connects TRBV12-3 or TRBV12-4 to TRBJ1-4, with TRBD1 matching 7 bases. The CDR3 totals 16 residues. After removal of 5 bases from V and 3 bases from J, the junction contained 9 bases not matched to a gene.

The chain employs TRBV6-1 and TRBJ2-1; tentative D call: TRBD2 (5 bases). Germline V gene lookup returns CDR1 MNHNS and CDR2 SASEGT. This CDR3 spans 14 amino acids. Trimming took 4 bases from V and 2 from J, leaving 9 bases between them. The CDR3 spells CASSGAVAYNEQFF. The CDR3 coding sequence is TGTGCCAGCAGTGGAGCGGTAGCCTACAATGAGCAGTTCTTC.